This T cell receptor beta chain was sequenced during a study of blood T cell repertoires in COVID-19. The CDR3 loop spans 13 amino acids. V lost 4 bases and J lost 2, with 11 bases in between. Germline CDR1 SQVTM, CDR2 ANQGSEA. Libraries were prepared by immunoSEQ multiplex PCR; TCRdb keeps only in-frame clonotypes and omits some of them. This table holds about 39,000 clones, more than 70% found once. The source material was peripheral blood. The source is a man in his sixties with acute or convalescent COVID-19. The chain combines TRBV29-1 with TRBJ1-2; D is unresolved. The CDR3 is CSVGAQPNYGYTF. The CDR3 nucleotides read TGCAGCGTTGGTGCACAGCCCAACTATGGCTACACCTTC.